This T cell receptor beta chain was captured by sequencing in a study of blood T cell repertoires in COVID-19. Study-level background: COVID-19 samples from acute and convalescent phases originated in the United States, Italy and Spain.

All recovered Cohort 3 donors got two negative PCRs, got clearance, or saw symptom resolution. Authors' methods: How many nucleated cells were present was estimated from reference gene primer amplification. Assay: immunoSEQ multiplex PCR; the TCRdb copy retains only in-frame clones and omits some. V, J and clone size are taken as reported in that table, and D and trimming were inferred from the DNA itself. Of a few hundred thousand clones detected, approximately 80% appear once; the ten largest clones hold 7.5% to 10%. Germline CDR1 and CDR2: SGHRS and YFSETQ. Between the trimmed V and J ends, which lost 2 bases and 4 bases, there was a span of 12 bases. The CDR3 runs to 14 residues.

The chain combines TRBV5-1 with TRBJ1-2, with D hard to call. The specimen sequenced was PBMCs or T cells enriched from blood (not recorded which). The origin of this receptor is a man in his forties or fifties who had recovered from COVID-19. DNA for the CDR3: TGCGCCAGCAGCTTCTCAGTTTCCATCTATGGCTACACCTTC. This gives the protein CASSFSVSIYGYTF.